A selection of T cell receptor beta chains follows, all from one sample in a study of shared clonotypes between healthy human individuals. The table came from immunoSEQ multiplex PCR; TCRdb's copy has only in-frame clones and leaves some out. The top ten hold under 2% of the sample, which has about 2.1 million clones, around 93% seen once. The material sequenced was naive CD8+ T cells from PBMCs. The receptors were gathered from a man younger than 35 in good health. Some clones in this sample may be carry-over from other donors' samples. Each CDR3 is given with its conserved first and last residue. Each record gives: V gene, D gene, J gene, clone size, CDR3 protein, CDR3 DNA. D genes are given only for firm matches. Only some rows state a clone size, as once, few, many or a class for expanded clones.

v_call: TRBV5-1; d_call: -; j_call: TRBJ1-3; clone_size: -; cdr3_aa: CASSLNGEGPRGNTIYF; cdr3_nt: TGCGCCAGCAGCTTGAATGGGGAGGGCCCGAGAGGAAACACCATATATTTT
v_call: TRBV11-2; d_call: TRBD1; j_call: TRBJ1-2; clone_size: -; cdr3_aa: CASSSRTGIGYTF; cdr3_nt: TGTGCCAGCAGCTCCCGGACAGGGATCGGCTACACCTTC
v_call: TRBV11-2; d_call: -; j_call: TRBJ2-5; clone_size: -; cdr3_aa: CASSLVWPNEETQYF; cdr3_nt: TGTGCCAGCAGCTTAGTTTGGCCGAACGAGGAGACCCAGTACTTC
v_call: TRBV10-3; d_call: TRBD2; j_call: TRBJ2-2; clone_size: -; cdr3_aa: CAITSTSGVTGELFF; cdr3_nt: TGTGCCATCACATCGACTAGCGGGGTCACCGGGGAGCTGTTTTTT
v_call: TRBV7-3; d_call: -; j_call: TRBJ1-1; clone_size: -; cdr3_aa: CASSLTGGNTEAFF; cdr3_nt: TGTGCCAGCAGCTTAACCGGGGGGAACACTGAAGCTTTCTTT
v_call: TRBV29-1; d_call: TRBD2; j_call: TRBJ2-2; clone_size: few; cdr3_aa: CSVAGLARTGELFF; cdr3_nt: TGCAGCGTCGCAGGACTAGCGAGGACCGGGGAGCTGTTTTTT
v_call: TRBV29-1; d_call: TRBD2; j_call: TRBJ2-1; clone_size: -; cdr3_aa: CSVEGWTSGSYSSYNEQFF; cdr3_nt: TGCAGCGTTGAAGGTTGGACTAGCGGGAGTTACAGCTCCTACAATGAGCAGTTCTTC
v_call: TRBV11-1; d_call: -; j_call: TRBJ1-1; clone_size: -; cdr3_aa: CASSFQNTEAFF; cdr3_nt: TGTGCCAGCAGCTTTCAGAACACTGAAGCTTTCTTT
v_call: TRBV11-2; d_call: TRBD1; j_call: TRBJ2-2; clone_size: -; cdr3_aa: CASSLPRAGGGTGELFF; cdr3_nt: TGTGCCAGCAGCCTCCCCCGGGCAGGGGGCGGCACCGGGGAGCTGTTTTTT
v_call: TRBV7-6; d_call: -; j_call: TRBJ2-7; clone_size: few; cdr3_aa: CASSLTGQGYEQYF; cdr3_nt: TGTGCCAGCAGTCTTACTGGGCAGGGGTACGAGCAGTACTTC
v_call: TRBV5-6; d_call: -; j_call: TRBJ2-3; clone_size: -; cdr3_aa: CASSFRTIGDTQYF; cdr3_nt: TGTGCCAGCAGCTTTAGGACTATAGGCGATACGCAGTATTTT
v_call: TRBV27; d_call: -; j_call: TRBJ2-1; clone_size: -; cdr3_aa: CASFAAGNEQFF; cdr3_nt: TGTGCCAGCTTCGCCGCGGGAAATGAGCAGTTCTTC
v_call: TRBV5-1; d_call: -; j_call: TRBJ2-3; clone_size: -; cdr3_aa: CASRAGGTDTQYF; cdr3_nt: TGCGCCAGCCGAGCGGGCGGCACAGATACGCAGTATTTT
v_call: TRBV19; d_call: TRBD1; j_call: TRBJ2-2; clone_size: -; cdr3_aa: CASSSRDRATGELFF; cdr3_nt: TGTGCCAGTAGTAGCCGGGACAGGGCCACCGGGGAGCTGTTTTTT
v_call: TRBV19; d_call: -; j_call: TRBJ2-3; clone_size: -; cdr3_aa: CASTPRTKDTQYF; cdr3_nt: TGTGCCAGTACCCCAAGGACCAAAGATACGCAGTATTTT
v_call: TRBV7-6; d_call: TRBD2; j_call: TRBJ2-7; clone_size: -; cdr3_aa: CASSPRRGGGIYEQYF; cdr3_nt: TGTGCCAGCAGCCCCAGACGGGGGGGAGGCATCTACGAGCAGTACTTC
v_call: TRBV28; d_call: -; j_call: TRBJ1-5; clone_size: -; cdr3_aa: CASSFGAGDSNQPQHF; cdr3_nt: TGTGCCAGCAGTTTTGGGGCAGGGGATTCCAATCAGCCCCAGCATTTT
v_call: TRBV5-1; d_call: TRBD2; j_call: TRBJ2-7; clone_size: -; cdr3_aa: CASSPGGLSGSGNIYEQYF; cdr3_nt: TGCGCCAGCAGCCCCGGGGGCCTTAGCGGGAGTGGAAATATCTACGAGCAGTACTTC
v_call: TRBV28; d_call: -; j_call: TRBJ1-2; clone_size: once; cdr3_aa: CATAGGFNPYYGYTF; cdr3_nt: TGTGCCACCGCGGGGGGATTTAACCCATACTATGGCTACACCTTC
v_call: TRBV28; d_call: TRBD2; j_call: TRBJ2-7; clone_size: -; cdr3_aa: CASSLGPSSGRRYEQYF; cdr3_nt: TGTGCCAGCAGTTTAGGCCCTTCTAGCGGGAGACGATACGAGCAGTACTTC
v_call: TRBV28; d_call: TRBD2; j_call: TRBJ2-7; clone_size: few; cdr3_aa: CASRTSGYEQYF; cdr3_nt: TGTGCCAGCAGAACTAGCGGATACGAGCAGTACTTC